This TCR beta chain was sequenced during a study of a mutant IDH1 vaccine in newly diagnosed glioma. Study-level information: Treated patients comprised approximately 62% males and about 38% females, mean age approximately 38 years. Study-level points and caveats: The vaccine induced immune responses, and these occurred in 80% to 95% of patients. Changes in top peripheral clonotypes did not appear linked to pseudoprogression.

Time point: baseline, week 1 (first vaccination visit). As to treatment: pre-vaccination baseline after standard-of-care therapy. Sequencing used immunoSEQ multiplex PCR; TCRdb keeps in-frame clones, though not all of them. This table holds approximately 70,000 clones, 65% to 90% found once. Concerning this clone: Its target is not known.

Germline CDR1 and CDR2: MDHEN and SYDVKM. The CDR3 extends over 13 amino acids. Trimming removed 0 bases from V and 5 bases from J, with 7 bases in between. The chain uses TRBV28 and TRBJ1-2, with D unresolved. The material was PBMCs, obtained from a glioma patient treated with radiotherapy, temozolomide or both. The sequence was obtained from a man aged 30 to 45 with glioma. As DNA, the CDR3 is TGTGCCAGCAGTTTATGGGGAAGATATGGCTACACCTTC. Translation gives CASSLWGRYGYTF.